The next 20 T cell receptor beta chains were all read from a single sample in a study of cytomegalovirus exposure and HLA in healthy donors. A multiplex PCR was run with 60 Vbeta primers and 13 Jbeta primers. This table comes from immunoSEQ multiplex PCR, and its TCRdb copy is limited to in-frame clones, with some not included. The sample holds 110,000 or so clones, under 85% seen once. The sequenced sample consisted of PBMCs. These receptors all stem from a man aged 25 to 45 in good health and CMV-seronegative.

A remark on this clone: The junction does not match germline at one end; this may be a read error. V gene TRBV2 combines with J gene TRBJ2-2; D may be TRBD1 (6 bases). This CDR3 comprises 12 residues. Germline V gives CDR1 SNHLY, CDR2 FYNNEI. The CDR3 DNA is TGTGCCAGCAGATGGGACACAGGGGAGCTGTTTTTT. Its protein is CASRWDTGELFF.

This chain joins TRBV15 and TRBJ2-7; 8 nucleotides match TRBD1. V gave up 8 bases and J gave up 3 bases; unmatched junction bases: 6. The CDR3 extends over 13 amino acids. In germline, CDR1 is LNHNV, CDR2 YYDKDF (reference sequence). In DNA form, the CDR3 reads TGTGCCACCGCGAGGACAGGGATCTACGAGCAGTACTTC. Protein product: CATARTGIYEQYF.

The chain joins TRBV4-1 to TRBJ2-2; possible D gene TRBD1, 5 bases. Germline CDR1 reads MGHRA; CDR2 reads YSYEKL. CDR3 size: 17 residues. With 1 base removed from V and 5 bases from J, the gap between germline ends came to 17 bases. CDR3: CASSQGVGRVTTGELFF. The CDR3 region has the DNA TGCGCCAGCAGCCAAGGAGTGGGCAGGGTAACAACCGGGGAGCTGTTTTTT.

CDR3 protein: CASSYWQGEAFF. The CDR3 region has the DNA TGTGCCAGCAGTTACTGGCAGGGGGAAGCTTTCTTT. The genes are TRBV6-6 and TRBJ1-1; D perhaps matches TRBD1 (6 bases). The CDR3 spans 12 residues. Germline CDR1 reads MNHNY; CDR2 reads SVGAGI (reference sequence). V dropped 1 base and J dropped 8 bases, with 8 bases sitting between them.

In this sample, this clone turned up a few times. This rearrangement joins TRBV19 to TRBJ1-4; D not certain. Germline V gene lookup returns CDR1 LNHDA and CDR2 SQIVND (reference sequence). The V gene lost 3 bases and the J gene lost 1 base, with 3 bases spanning the gap. The CDR3 sequence is 13 residues long. DNA for the CDR3: TGTGCCAGTAGTATGAGAACTAATGAAAAACTGTTTTTT. It yields the protein CASSMRTNEKLFF.

The V and J genes are TRBV7-2 and TRBJ2-4; tentative D call: TRBD2 (6 bases). With 5 bases removed from V and 1 base from J, the gap between germline ends came to 12 bases. Germline CDR1 SGHTA, CDR2 FQGNSA. The CDR3 totals 15 residues. This chain's CDR3 is CASSPTSTAKNIQYF. Here the CDR3 DNA reads TGTGCCAGCAGCCCCACTAGCACGGCCAAAAACATTCAGTACTTC.

The J gene is TRBJ2-5, the V gene TRBV21-1; the D call of TRBD2 is as the table states it, not checked on the DNA. The J call could be wrong; TRBJ2-7 is a better fit for the DNA end. TRBV21-1 is listed as a pseudogene. This CDR3 contains 13 residues. CDR3 sequence: CASTHRREAEQYF. CDR3 nucleotides: TGTGCCAGCACGCACCGACGGGAGGCCGAGCAGTACTTC.

The V call is TRBV28, the J call TRBJ2-7; 7 bases match TRBD1. J gave up 2 bases and V 7 bases, and 5 bases lay outside the gene matches. The germline V gene encodes CDR1 MDHEN and CDR2 SYDVKM. This CDR3 has 13 amino acids. This CDR3 reads CASILQGTYEQYF. CDR3 bases: TGTGCCAGCATCTTACAGGGGACCTACGAGCAGTACTTC. Full variable domain (rest looked up from reference TRBV28 and TRBJ2-7): DVKVTQSSRYLVKRTGEKVFLECVQDMDHENMFWYRQDPGLGLRLIYFSYDVKMKEKGDIPEGYSVSREKKERFSLILESASTNQTSMYLCASILQGTYEQYFGPGTRLTVT.

This chain uses TRBV7-2 with TRBJ1-2; TRBD1 might be the D (6 bases). The CDR3 is 15 residues long. V was cut by 5 bases and J by 2 bases, with 15 bases left in between. Germline CDR1 SGHTA, CDR2 FQGNSA. The CDR3 reads CASSLTSQGNYGYTF. The DNA for the CDR3 is TGTGCCAGCAGCCTTACAAGCCAGGGGAACTATGGCTACACCTTC. Full variable domain (missing parts from reference TRBV7-2 and TRBJ1-2): GAGVSQSPSNKVTEKGKDVELRCDPISGHTALYWYRQSLGQGLEFLIYFQGNSAPDKSGLPSDRFSAERTGGSVSTLTIQRTQQEDSAVYLCASSLTSQGNYGYTFGSGTRLTVV.

The gene calls are TRBV18 and TRBJ2-2; 8 bases map to TRBD2. The CDR3 loop spans 15 amino acids. Germline CDR1 reads KGHSH; CDR2 reads LQKENI. The trim removed 1 base at V and 5 bases at J, leaving 3 bases unmatched. This CDR3 reads CASSPQASGTGELFF. The CDR3 nucleotides are TGTGCCAGCTCACCACAGGCTAGCGGGACCGGGGAGCTGTTTTTT.

This clone was counted a few times. This rearrangement joins TRBV19 to TRBJ1-2, with D possibly TRBD1 on 5 matching bases. V was cut by 3 bases and J by 6 bases, with 11 bases left in between. The germline V gene encodes CDR1 LNHDA and CDR2 SQIVND (reference sequence). The CDR3 is made up of 13 amino acids. The CDR3 nucleotides are TGTGCCAGTAGTATGGGGCAGGAAAATGGCTACACCTTC. This sequence encodes CASSMGQENGYTF.

The rearrangement joins TRBV29-1 to TRBJ2-3, with 8 bases aligning to TRBD1. Germline V lookup: CDR1 SQVTM, CDR2 ANQGSEA. The CDR3 has 14 amino acids. With 3 bases clipped from V and 5 bases from J, the junction kept 7 bases outside the gene matches. The CDR3 is CSVDGTGLQDTQYF. The CDR3 coding sequence is TGCAGCGTTGACGGGACAGGCCTCCAAGATACGCAGTATTTT.

The chain links TRBV9 to TRBJ1-4; D possibly corresponds to TRBD1 (6 bases). The germline gives CDR1 SGDLS, CDR2 YYNGEE. The CDR3 length is 16 residues. Deletions cut 3 bases from V and 1 base from J, with 13 bases between. This CDR3 reads CASSEGVQRTNEKLFF. In DNA, the CDR3 is TGTGCCAGCAGCGAGGGGGTACAGCGAACTAATGAAAAACTGTTTTTT.

The chain links TRBV7-2 to TRBJ2-7; TRBD1 matches at 7 bases. Germline trimming cut 2 bases from V and 4 bases from J; bases unmatched to any gene: 8. The CDR3 loop spans 15 amino acids. Per the germline V gene, CDR1 is SGHTA and CDR2 is FQGNSA. As DNA, the CDR3 is TGTGCCAGCAGCTTAAGGTCCGGGACAGATTACGAGCAGTACTTC. Its translation: CASSLRSGTDYEQYF.

J is TRBJ2-1 and V is TRBV5-4, with 9 bases lining up with TRBD2. The CDR3 runs to 19 residues. CDR1 and CDR2 (germline): SGHNT, YYREEE (reference sequence). V was pared by 0 bases and J by 0 bases, with 10 bases of the junction left unmatched. The CDR3 DNA is TGTGCCAGCAGCTTGGGCGGGAGGGTTCCGGGGAGCTCCTACAATGAGCAGTTCTTC. This encodes CASSLGGRVPGSSYNEQFF.

A note on this clone: One end of the junction fails to match germline, which may point to a read error. Other DNA sequences of this sample code for an identical CDR3. The chain is built from TRBV29-1 and TRBJ2-5; 7 bases fit TRBD1. Germline V gene sequence: CDR1 SQVTM, CDR2 ANQGSEA. This CDR3 contains 11 residues. Written as DNA, the CDR3 is TGTAGCGTGGAAGGGGGCGAGACCCAGTACTTC. Translated: CSVEGGETQYF. Variable domain in full (rest from reference TRBV29-1 and TRBJ2-5): SAVISQKPSRDICQRGTSLTIQCQVDSQVTMMFWYRQQPGQSLTLIATANQGSEATYESGFVIDKFPISRPNLTFSTLTVSNMSPEDSSIYLCSVEGGETQYFGPGTRLLVL.

J is TRBJ1-5 and V is TRBV30; possibly TRBD1 for D (6 bases). This CDR3 is built from 18 residues. Trimming left V 1 base short and J 0 bases short, with 19 bases between. Germline values: CDR1 GTSNPN, CDR2 SVGIG (reference sequence). CDR3 in amino acids: CAWSGGTQALASNQPQHF. As DNA, the CDR3 is TGTGCCTGGAGTGGTGGGACACAGGCTCTCGCTAGCAATCAGCCCCAGCATTTT.

The chain recombines TRBV9 with TRBJ2-2, with TRBD2 matching over 7 bases. Trimming took 6 bases from V and 0 from J; bases not matched to a gene: 2. This CDR3 is built from 14 residues. CDR1 is SGDLS, CDR2 YYNGEE, per germline. In DNA form, the CDR3 reads TGTGCCAGCACGGGGGGAACGAACACCGGGGAGCTGTTTTTT. Its translation: CASTGGTNTGELFF.

The chain combines TRBV7-6 with TRBJ1-5; no clear D gene. CDR1 and CDR2 from the germline V gene are SGHVS and FNYEAQ. The V and J ends lost 1 base and 0 bases respectively, with 13 bases between them. This CDR3 region has 17 residues. CDR3 amino acids: CASSLVPDSFSNQPQHF. DNA for the CDR3: TGTGCCAGCAGCTTAGTTCCAGATTCCTTTAGCAATCAGCCCCAGCATTTT.

V gene TRBV21-1 combines with J gene TRBJ1-1; the table names TRBD1, a call not compared with the DNA. TRBV21-1 is recorded as a pseudogene. The CDR3 is 14 amino acids. DNA for the CDR3: TGTGCCAGCAGCAGCAGGGACAAAGACACTGAAGCTTTCTTT. Translating gives CASSSRDKDTEAFF.